This is a list of T cell receptor beta chains from one sample in a study of cytomegalovirus exposure and HLA in healthy donors. Profiled with immunoSEQ multiplex PCR; TCRdb holds only in-frame clones, not every one. The sample holds some 140,000 clones, more than 70% seen once. The sample comprised PBMCs. The receptor set was obtained from a male donor in good health and CMV-seropositive. Each CDR3 is given with its conserved first and last residue. Each record gives: J gene, V gene, CDR3 length, clone size, D gene, CDR3 protein, CDR3 DNA. A D gene is named only where the DNA matches it firmly. Not every row has a clone size; where given, it reads once, few, many or a size class.

j_gene: TRBJ2-3
v_gene: TRBV7-9
len: 16
abundance: -
d_gene: TRBD2
CDR3aa: CASSAGLAGYTDTQYF
CDR3nt: TGTGCCAGCAGCGCGGGACTAGCGGGGTACACAGATACGCAGTATTTT

j_gene: TRBJ2-7
v_gene: TRBV4-1
len: 20
abundance: -
d_gene: TRBD1
CDR3aa: CASSQGRGQGRGTHSYEQYF
CDR3nt: TGCGCCAGCAGCCAAGGGAGAGGACAGGGAAGAGGGACCCACTCCTACGAGCAGTACTTC

j_gene: TRBJ1-1
v_gene: TRBV7-2
len: 14
abundance: few
d_gene: -
CDR3aa: CASSLAAGVIEAFF
CDR3nt: TGTGCCAGCAGCTTAGCGGCAGGGGTTATTGAAGCTTTCTTT

j_gene: TRBJ2-1
v_gene: TRBV2
len: 12
abundance: -
d_gene: TRBD2
CDR3aa: CASSRLAIEQFF
CDR3nt: TGTGCCAGCAGTAGACTAGCGATTGAGCAGTTCTTC

j_gene: TRBJ2-2
v_gene: TRBV18
len: 16
abundance: -
d_gene: -
CDR3aa: CASSPGSRTNTGELFF
CDR3nt: TGTGCCAGCTCACCAGGGAGCAGGACGAACACCGGGGAGCTGTTTTTT

j_gene: TRBJ2-4
v_gene: TRBV4-2
len: 16
abundance: few
d_gene: -
CDR3aa: CASSPIGGVGKNIQYF
CDR3nt: TGTGCCAGCAGCCCAATTGGGGGCGTAGGCAAAAACATTCAGTACTTC

j_gene: TRBJ1-5
v_gene: TRBV7-8
len: 16
abundance: -
d_gene: -
CDR3aa: CASSSTAVLGNQPQHF
CDR3nt: TGTGCCAGCAGCTCGACGGCGGTTTTAGGTAATCAGCCCCAGCATTTT

j_gene: TRBJ1-6
v_gene: TRBV6-5
len: 16
abundance: once
d_gene: -
CDR3aa: CASSYSWGRNNSPLHF
CDR3nt: TGTGCCAGCAGTTACTCTTGGGGCAGGAATAATTCACCCCTCCACTTT

j_gene: TRBJ2-5
v_gene: TRBV11-3
len: 12
abundance: -
d_gene: -
CDR3aa: CASSLTGETQYF
CDR3nt: TGTGCCAGCAGCTTAACTGGAGAGACCCAGTACTTC

j_gene: TRBJ2-7
v_gene: TRBV29-1
len: 15
abundance: few
d_gene: -
CDR3aa: CSATGGTEQGDEQYF
CDR3nt: TGCAGCGCCACCGGGGGTACAGAGCAGGGGGATGAGCAGTACTTC

j_gene: TRBJ1-4
v_gene: TRBV4-1
len: 15
abundance: few
d_gene: -
CDR3aa: CASSQVDSAYEKLFF
CDR3nt: TGCGCCAGCAGCCAAGTCGACAGCGCATATGAAAAACTGTTTTTT

j_gene: TRBJ2-7
v_gene: TRBV5-1
len: 14
abundance: -
d_gene: TRBD1
CDR3aa: CASSTGTGIYEQYF
CDR3nt: TGCGCCAGCAGCACCGGGACAGGGATCTACGAGCAGTACTTC

j_gene: TRBJ2-7
v_gene: TRBV5-4
len: 15
abundance: few
d_gene: TRBD2
CDR3aa: CASSSTSGRLGEQYF
CDR3nt: TGTGCCAGCAGCTCCACTAGCGGGAGATTGGGAGAGCAGTACTTC

j_gene: TRBJ2-7
v_gene: TRBV5-1
len: 13
abundance: -
d_gene: -
CDR3aa: CASSFGINYEQYF
CDR3nt: TGCGCCAGCAGCTTCGGCATAAACTACGAGCAGTACTTC

j_gene: TRBJ2-7
v_gene: TRBV9
len: 14
abundance: -
d_gene: TRBD1
CDR3aa: CASSLRDSNYEQYF
CDR3nt: TGTGCCAGCAGCCTAAGGGACAGTAACTACGAGCAGTACTTC

j_gene: TRBJ1-1
v_gene: TRBV18
len: 14
abundance: few
d_gene: TRBD1
CDR3aa: CASSLDRVNTEAFF
CDR3nt: TGTGCCAGCTCACTCGACAGGGTTAACACTGAAGCTTTCTTT

j_gene: TRBJ2-1
v_gene: TRBV7-3
len: 14
abundance: -
d_gene: TRBD1
CDR3aa: CASSFDRGYDEQFF
CDR3nt: TGTGCCAGCAGCTTCGACAGGGGGTACGATGAGCAGTTCTTC

j_gene: TRBJ2-2
v_gene: TRBV5-5
len: 14
abundance: -
d_gene: -
CDR3aa: CASSMDRHTGELFF
CDR3nt: TGTGCCAGCAGCATGGACAGACACACCGGGGAGCTGTTTTTT

j_gene: TRBJ2-5
v_gene: TRBV4-2
len: 15
abundance: -
d_gene: TRBD2
CDR3aa: CASSQDPGLGETQYF
CDR3nt: TGTGCCAGCAGCCAAGATCCGGGACTAGGAGAGACCCAGTACTTC

j_gene: TRBJ1-1
v_gene: TRBV7-2
len: 13
abundance: -
d_gene: TRBD1
CDR3aa: CASRLQGGTEAFF
CDR3nt: TGTGCCAGCAGACTACAGGGGGGGACTGAAGCTTTCTTT

j_gene: TRBJ1-6
v_gene: TRBV9
len: 17
abundance: -
d_gene: TRBD1
CDR3aa: CASSVGTGSSYNSPLHF
CDR3nt: TGTGCCAGCAGCGTAGGGACAGGGAGCTCCTATAATTCACCCCTCCACTTT

j_gene: TRBJ2-7
v_gene: TRBV21-1
len: 19
abundance: -
d_gene: -
CDR3aa: CASSNPGRQAGPNSYEQYF
CDR3nt: TGTGCCAGCAGCAACCCGGGTCGACAGGCGGGCCCCAACTCCTACGAGCAGTACTTC

j_gene: TRBJ1-4
v_gene: TRBV29-1
len: 13
abundance: -
d_gene: TRBD1
CDR3aa: CSISGGYNEKLFF
CDR3nt: TGCAGCATTTCAGGGGGCTATAATGAAAAACTGTTTTTT

j_gene: TRBJ2-1
v_gene: TRBV11-2
len: 15
abundance: once
d_gene: -
CDR3aa: CASSHSGGPYNEQFF
CDR3nt: TGTGCCAGCAGCCATTCAGGGGGGCCGTACAATGAGCAGTTCTTC

j_gene: TRBJ1-1
v_gene: TRBV5-1
len: 14
abundance: -
d_gene: -
CDR3aa: CASSLAEVNTEAFF
CDR3nt: TGCGCCAGCAGCTTAGCTGAGGTGAACACTGAAGCTTTCTTT

j_gene: TRBJ2-7
v_gene: TRBV13
len: 13
abundance: -
d_gene: TRBD2
CDR3aa: CASSYSGRYEQYF
CDR3nt: TGTGCCAGCAGCTATAGCGGGCGATACGAGCAGTACTTC

j_gene: TRBJ2-1
v_gene: TRBV28
len: 17
abundance: -
d_gene: TRBD2
CDR3aa: CASSSISGSGSYNEQFF
CDR3nt: TGTGCCAGCAGTTCCATTAGCGGGAGTGGATCCTACAATGAGCAGTTCTTC

j_gene: TRBJ1-2
v_gene: TRBV5-6
len: 13
abundance: -
d_gene: -
CDR3aa: CASSLEQFYGYTF
CDR3nt: TGTGCCAGCAGCTTGGAACAGTTCTATGGCTACACCTTC

j_gene: TRBJ1-1
v_gene: TRBV27
len: 13
abundance: -
d_gene: TRBD1
CDR3aa: CASSYDRGTEAFF
CDR3nt: TGTGCCAGCAGTTACGACAGGGGAACTGAAGCTTTCTTT

j_gene: TRBJ1-1
v_gene: TRBV5-1
len: 14
abundance: once
d_gene: -
CDR3aa: CASGPSGENTEAFF
CDR3nt: TGCGCCAGCGGGCCAAGCGGGGAGAACACTGAAGCTTTCTTT

j_gene: TRBJ1-5
v_gene: TRBV5-8
len: 11
abundance: -
d_gene: -
CDR3aa: CASRGQQPQHF
CDR3nt: TGTGCCAGCAGGGGCCAGCAGCCCCAGCATTTT

j_gene: TRBJ1-2
v_gene: TRBV6-5
len: 14
abundance: -
d_gene: TRBD1
CDR3aa: CASSYSQGRFGYTF
CDR3nt: TGTGCCAGCAGTTACTCACAGGGGCGGTTTGGCTACACCTTC

j_gene: TRBJ2-5
v_gene: TRBV7-9
len: 14
abundance: -
d_gene: TRBD1
CDR3aa: CASSRQGSRETQYF
CDR3nt: TGTGCCAGCAGCCGACAGGGATCGAGAGAGACCCAGTACTTC

j_gene: TRBJ1-1
v_gene: TRBV28
len: 15
abundance: few
d_gene: -
CDR3aa: CASSLITERNTEAFF
CDR3nt: TGTGCCAGCAGTTTAATTACGGAGCGGAACACTGAAGCTTTCTTT

j_gene: TRBJ2-3
v_gene: TRBV4-3
len: 17
abundance: -
d_gene: -
CDR3aa: CASSQDPGSTITDTQYF
CDR3nt: TGCGCCAGCAGCCAAGATCCAGGATCTACGATCACAGATACGCAGTATTTT

j_gene: TRBJ2-5
v_gene: TRBV6-5
len: 13
abundance: -
d_gene: TRBD2
CDR3aa: CASRSAGGRTQYF
CDR3nt: TGTGCCAGCAGGTCAGCGGGAGGACGGACCCAGTACTTC

j_gene: TRBJ2-3
v_gene: TRBV15
len: 16
abundance: -
d_gene: TRBD2
CDR3aa: CATSTRSGGPSDTRYF
CDR3nt: TGTGCCACCAGCACCCGAAGCGGGGGGCCATCAGATACGCGGTATTTT

j_gene: TRBJ2-3
v_gene: TRBV29-1
len: 12
abundance: -
d_gene: TRBD2
CDR3aa: CSVELAGVAQYF
CDR3nt: TGCAGCGTTGAACTAGCGGGAGTCGCGCAGTATTTT